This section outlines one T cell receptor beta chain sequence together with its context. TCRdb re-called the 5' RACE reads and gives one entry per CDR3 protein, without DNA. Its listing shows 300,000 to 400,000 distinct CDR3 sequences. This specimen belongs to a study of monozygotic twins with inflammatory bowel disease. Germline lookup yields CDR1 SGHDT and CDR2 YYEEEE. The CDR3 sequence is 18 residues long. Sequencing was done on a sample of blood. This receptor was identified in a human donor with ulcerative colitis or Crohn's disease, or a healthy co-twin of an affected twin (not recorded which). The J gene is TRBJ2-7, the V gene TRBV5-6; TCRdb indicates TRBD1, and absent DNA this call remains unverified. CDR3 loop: CASSLWTAPVPFSYEQYF.